This T cell receptor beta chain was sequenced for a study of T-cell reconstitution after alpha-beta-depleted transplantation in children. Study results and limitations: By one year post-transplant, T-cell counts and diversity largely arose from T cells that were newly produced. About two months after transplant, alpha-beta T cells reportedly came from several hundred expanded graft clones. In some patients, recipient T cells and intrathymic progenitors surviving conditioning explained high day-60 diversity.

Unique molecular identifiers were incorporated into the prepared TCRbeta library. TCRdb fed the PCR reads into MiXCR, producing one record per CDR3 protein. The repertoire holds about 580,000 distinct CDR3 sequences, about 23% seen once, with 11% to 15% in the top ten. Points on this clonotype: What it recognizes is unknown.

The CDR3 runs to 12 residues. CDR1 is MNHNY, CDR2 SVGAGI, per germline (reference sequence). V dropped 7 bases and J dropped 8 bases, with 14 bases sitting between them. The genes are TRBV6-6 and TRBJ1-2; a possible D gene is TRBD1 (5 bases). Sequencing was performed on PBMCs, mostly from graft donor cells, taken 360 days after TCRalphabeta/CD19-depleted stem cell transplant. The clonotype was recovered from a boy under two years old who had a stem cell transplant for acute myeloid leukemia, so the T cells may come from the graft donor. CDR3: CASTPRRGGYTF. In DNA, the CDR3 is TGTGCCAGCACCCCTCGGAGGGGAGGCTACACCTTC.